This T cell receptor beta chain originates from a study of T cells in localized non-small cell lung cancer. Study-level results: Owing to sequencing of a solitary tumor region, heterogeneity cannot be discounted.

In germline, CDR1 is SGDLS, CDR2 YYNGEE. V gave up 4 bases and J gave up 2 bases, with 14 bases separating them. The CDR3 extends over 15 amino acids. On this clone: No antigen is known for it.

TCRdb's copy holds only in-frame clones and misses some; the assay was immunoSEQ multiplex PCR. Of about 24,000 clones listed, more than 70% are singletons. The origin of this receptor is a woman between 35 and 70 years old with stage III lung adenocarcinoma. The sequenced sample was peripheral blood mononuclear cells, obtained before any cancer treatment. V gene TRBV9 combines with J gene TRBJ2-3; the D gene is possibly TRBD1 (6 bases). CDR3 region: CASSPRRGSTDTQYF. The CDR3 coding sequence is TGTGCCAGCAGCCCTCGAAGGGGGTCCACAGATACGCAGTATTTT.